Below, 7 T cell receptor beta chains from the same sample are listed, as sequenced in a study of blood T cells in healthy people across ages. Primers used in a second PCR of roughly 6 to 12 cycles were a sample-barcoded 5' primer and a J-beta primer mix. TCRdb re-derived calls from the 5' RACE reads in MiXCR, one entry per CDR3 protein. The sample lists around 1,800,000 distinct CDR3 sequences; more than 35% were seen once. Sequenced: blood. The receptors derive from a human donor in good health.

The chain recombines TRBV27 with TRBJ2-7, with 8 bases aligning to TRBD1. The V and J ends lost 11 bases and 6 bases, in that order; junction bases with no gene match: 9. From germline, CDR1 is MNHEY and CDR2 SMNVEV (reference sequence). This CDR3 spans 12 amino acids. CDR3 DNA sequence: TGTGCCTCACAGACAGGGGTGGGCGAGCAGTACTTC. The encoded protein is CASQTGVGEQYF.

This clonotype occurred a few times. The chain uses TRBV6-7 and TRBJ1-4; possible D gene TRBD1, 5 bases. TRBV6-7 is given ORF status, its function remaining uncertain. Trimming took off 7 bases at V and 10 bases at J, with 22 bases between the two ends. CDR3 length equals 15 residues. CDR3 sequence: CASTSKLVNGGKLFF. Here the CDR3 DNA reads TGTGCCAGCACTTCGAAACTGGTTAACGGGGGAAAACTGTTTTTT.

The gene calls are TRBV29-1 and TRBJ2-3; D gene uncertain. The V and J ends lost 6 bases and 0 bases respectively, with 13 bases between them. This CDR3 has 14 amino acids. CDR1 is SQVTM and CDR2 is ANQGSEA in the germline V gene. The CDR3 here is CSVGPSPSTDTQYF. CDR3 DNA: TGCAGCGTGGGTCCCAGTCCTAGCACAGATACGCAGTATTTT.

The chain couples TRBV3-1 to TRBJ1-2; possible D gene TRBD1, 5 bases. The ends were cut back, 4 bases at V and 4 bases at J, with 13 bases in the middle. CDR1 and CDR2 (germline): LGHDT, YNNKEL (reference sequence). This CDR3 contains 14 residues. In DNA form, the CDR3 reads TGTGCCAGCAGCCGGACAAGGGGCGTCTATGGCTACACCTTC. Its translation is CASSRTRGVYGYTF.

This clonotype was counted a few times. The chain recombines TRBV28 with TRBJ1-2, with D perhaps matching TRBD1 (5 bases). The CDR3 is made up of 15 amino acids. Trimming took off 1 base at V and 8 bases at J, with 17 bases between the two ends. Germline V lookup: CDR1 MDHEN, CDR2 SYDVKM. CDR3 bases: TGTGCCAGCAGTTTATTGGGGACCGAATTATGGGGCTACACCTTC. Translating it yields CASSLLGTELWGYTF.

This chain joins TRBV2 and TRBJ2-5, with TRBD1 identical over 8 bases. CDR1 is SNHLY and CDR2 is FYNNEI in the germline V gene. With 7 bases clipped from V and 2 bases from J, the junction kept 6 bases outside the gene matches. This CDR3 contains 14 residues. The CDR3 coding sequence is TGTGCCAGCATCCGGGACAGGCATCAAGAGACCCAGTACTTC. Its protein is CASIRDRHQETQYF.

V gene TRBV20-1 combines with J gene TRBJ1-5; D might be TRBD1 (5 bases). V was trimmed by 6 bases and J by 5 bases, leaving 11 bases between them. Germline V gene data show CDR1 as DFQATT and CDR2 as SNEGSKA (reference sequence). The CDR3 contains 12 residues. In nucleotides, the CDR3 is TGCAGTGCCCTTGGGGGGGATCAGCCCCAGCATTTT. This sequence encodes CSALGGDQPQHF.